This T cell receptor beta chain was obtained from a study of response to subunit inactivated influenza vaccine. Study observations and caveats: Few additional T cells are recruited per seasonal influenza vaccination, authors suggested.

MiXCR was run by TCRdb on the RT-PCR reads, yielding one entry per CDR3 protein. The sample carries hundreds of thousands of distinct CDR3 sequences, about 20% recorded once. On this clonotype itself: Antigen specificity is unknown.

Germline CDR1 reads MNHEY; CDR2 reads SVGAGI. This CDR3 region has 12 residues. Trimming left V 8 bases short and J 4 bases short, with 11 bases between. The input for sequencing was PBMCs from blood, taken less than 22 months after vaccination. The rearrangement links TRBV6-5 to TRBJ1-2, with a tentative D call TRBD1 (5 bases). The clonotype originates from a man between 50 and 70 years old who received an inactivated influenza vaccine. This CDR3 reads CASQGVGYGYTF. DNA of the CDR3: TGTGCCAGCCAGGGTGTGGGCTATGGCTACACCTTC.